The clone carrying this T cell receptor (beta chain) appeared once. Together with a sample-barcoded 5' primer, a J-beta primer mix was included in a second PCR lasting about 6 to 12 cycles. TCRdb re-analysed the 5' RACE reads in MiXCR, keeping a single row per CDR3 protein. The top ten hold approximately 32% of the sample, which has some 640,000 distinct CDR3 sequences, 49% seen once. This sample stems from a study of blood T cells in healthy people across ages. This CDR3 has 18 amino acids. CDR1 is SGHTA, CDR2 FQGNSA, per germline. After removal of 5 bases from V and 1 base from J, the junction contained 7 bases not matched to a gene. Per sample, at least 5 micrograms of total RNA were extracted.

This TCR was sampled from a woman in her sixties in good health. The rearrangement joins TRBV7-2 to TRBJ2-1; 14 bases align to TRBD2. The specimen sequenced was blood. In nucleotides, the CDR3 is TGTGCCAGCAGCCCGACTAGCGGGAGGGCCGATTCCTACAATGAGCAGTTCTTC. Its translation is CASSPTSGRADSYNEQFF.